This passage covers 30 T cell receptor beta chains from one sample sequenced in a study of Graves' ophthalmopathy and Graves' hyperthyroidism. The TCR beta CDR3 regions underwent amplification from RNA transcripts. Second-round multiplex PCR followed a first-round RT-PCR using HTBI primers. TCRdb analysed the multiplex PCR reads with MiXCR anew, one entry per CDR3 protein. The sample contains some 390,000 distinct CDR3 sequences, about a sixth of which appear only once. The material sequenced was peripheral blood. The source of these receptors is a woman aged 18-35 years with Graves' ophthalmopathy.

This clonotype was recorded many times. The rearrangement joins TRBV10-2 to TRBJ1-5; TRBD1 aligns across 7 bases. The CDR3 extends over 15 amino acids. The junction had 4 bases not matched to a gene; V was cut back by 4 bases and J by 1 base. The germline V gene has CDR1 WSHSY and CDR2 SAAADI. The CDR3 spells CASSAGTASNQPQHF. CDR3 nucleotides: TGCGCCAGCAGTGCCGGGACAGCGAGCAATCAGCCCCAGCATTTT.

This sequence joins TRBV6-1 and TRBJ2-5; 13 nucleotides align to TRBD2. Unmatched junction bases numbered 4, after V lost 2 bases and J lost 1 base. The germline V gene encodes CDR1 MNHNS and CDR2 SASEGT. This CDR3 comprises 17 residues. CDR3 nucleotides: TGTGCCAGCAGTGAATCGACTAGCGGGGGGTTCCAAGAGACCCAGTACTTC. This translates into CASSESTSGGFQETQYF.

There are many counts of this clonotype. V is TRBV2 and J is TRBJ2-5; D gene unclear. The ends were cut back, 2 bases at V and 6 bases at J, with 4 bases in the middle. Per germline, CDR1 SNHLY and CDR2 FYNNEI. The CDR3 extends over 11 amino acids. The CDR3 sequence is CASSELKTQYF. The CDR3, as DNA: TGTGCCAGCAGTGAACTAAAGACCCAGTACTTC.

This clonotype was seen at least ten times. The chain couples TRBV11-2 to TRBJ1-4; D is perhaps TRBD1 (6 bases). This CDR3 contains 16 residues. From germline, CDR1 is SGHAT and CDR2 FQNNGV. The V end was cut by 5 bases, the J end by 4 bases, with 17 bases between. CDR3 region: CASSQIARGINEKLFF. For the CDR3, the DNA is TGTGCCAGCAGCCAGATCGCCAGGGGAATTAATGAAAAACTGTTTTTT.

This clonotype occurred many times. The chain uses TRBV29-1 and TRBJ1-2; 7 bases fit TRBD1. Germline V gene data show CDR1 as SQVTM and CDR2 as ANQGSEA. With 5 bases clipped from V and 4 bases from J, the junction kept 10 bases outside the gene matches. The CDR3 consists of 14 residues. CDR3 DNA: TGCAGCGTTTCCCTGGAGGGACAGTCCTATGGCTACACCTTC. This translates into CSVSLEGQSYGYTF.

This clonotype has ten or more counts. V gene TRBV12-3 or TRBV12-4 combines with J gene TRBJ1-1, with D possibly matching TRBD1 (5 bases). The CDR3 sequence is 15 residues long. Trimming pared 2 bases from V and 3 bases from J, leaving 13 bases between. CDR3: CASSLMAGSYTEAFF. The CDR3 DNA follows: TGTGCCAGCAGTTTAATGGCAGGGAGCTACACTGAAGCTTTCTTT.

Ten or more counts support this clonotype. The chain links TRBV12-3 or TRBV12-4 to TRBJ1-1; the D is unclear. CDR3 size: 12 residues. V lost 7 bases, J lost 6 bases, and 12 bases lay in between. CDR3 nucleotide sequence: TGTGCCAGCATTATAGTTGGGCCTGAAGCTTTCTTT. The encoded protein is CASIIVGPEAFF.

This clonotype was counted at least ten times. The chain employs TRBV19 and TRBJ1-1; perhaps TRBD1 as D (5 bases). The CDR3 runs 13 residues. The germline V and J ends were trimmed by 3 bases and 6 bases, with 11 bases remaining between them. CDR1 and CDR2 (germline): LNHDA, SQIVND (reference sequence). The CDR3 coding sequence is TGTGCCAGTAGTATTTGGGGGGGGGCTGAAGCTTTCTTT. It yields the protein CASSIWGGAEAFF. Based on the CDR3 plus reference TRBV19 and TRBJ1-1, the full variable domain is DGGITQSPKYLFRKEGQNVTLSCEQNLNHDAMYWYRQDPGQGLRLIYYSQIVNDFQKGDIAEGYSVSREKKESFPLTVTSAQKNPTAFYLCASSIWGGAEAFFGQGTRLTVV.

This clonotype was found many times. The genes are TRBV7-2 and TRBJ2-7; D uncertain. V lost 6 bases and J lost 4, with 7 bases in between. The CDR3 extends over 11 amino acids. Germline V gene lookup returns CDR1 SGHTA and CDR2 FQGNSA. CDR3 amino acids: CASSLVYEQYF. CDR3 nucleotides: TGTGCCAGCAGTCTCGTTTACGAGCAGTACTTC.

This clonotype was observed many times. The chain employs TRBV20-1 and TRBJ2-7, with 8 bases identical to TRBD2. CDR1 is DFQATT and CDR2 is SNEGSKA in the germline V gene (reference sequence). Trimming at V came to 3 bases and at J to 4 bases, leaving 17 bases not matched to a gene. The CDR3 sequence is 17 residues long. The CDR3 reads CSASASGSYLITYEQYF. CDR3 DNA: TGCAGTGCTAGTGCTAGCGGGTCCTACCTAATTACTTACGAGCAGTACTTC.

This clonotype was seen ten or more times. The rearrangement joins TRBV6-4 to TRBJ2-7; D gene ambiguous. The CDR3 runs to 17 residues. Trimming removed 2 bases from V and 2 bases from J, with 19 bases in between. CDR1 and CDR2 (germline): MRHNA, SNTAGT. The CDR3 protein is CASSDGPTGDDTYEQYF. The CDR3 coding sequence is TGTGCCAGCAGTGACGGACCCACTGGCGACGATACCTACGAGCAGTACTTC.

This clonotype has ten or more counts. The chain carries TRBV25-1 and TRBJ2-2, with D hard to call. This CDR3 spans 12 amino acids. V was clipped by 2 bases and J by 8 bases, with 6 bases between them. Germline assignment: CDR1 MGHDK and CDR2 SYGVNS. As DNA, the CDR3 is TGTGCCAGCAGTGAAGGTTGGGGGGAGCTGTTTTTT. Residues: CASSEGWGELFF.

This clonotype appeared many times. The V gene is TRBV27, the J gene TRBJ1-2; possible D gene TRBD1, 5 bases. Germline V gene data show CDR1 as MNHEY and CDR2 as SMNVEV (reference sequence). The CDR3 is 17 residues long. V was shortened by 3 bases and J by 5 bases, with 22 bases between the two germline ends. In nucleotides, the CDR3 is TGTGCCAGCAGTTTTCTAGGTACGGGCCGCGAGGGGTATGGCTACACCTTC. Its translation is CASSFLGTGREGYGYTF.

Ten or more counts support this clonotype. The CDR3 protein is CASGLVGGRRAGTEAFF. The CDR3 nucleotides are TGTGCCAGCGGTCTCGTGGGGGGCAGGCGGGCGGGCACTGAAGCTTTCTTT. The chain has TRBV12-3 or TRBV12-4 and TRBJ1-1; D might be TRBD1 (6 bases). The CDR3 runs 17 residues. Trimming removed 8 bases from V and 4 bases from J, with 26 bases in between.

The J gene is TRBJ1-2, the V gene TRBV28; D unclear. V was pared by 3 bases and J by 4 bases, with 6 bases between. The CDR3 totals 12 residues. Germline assignment: CDR1 MDHEN and CDR2 SYDVKM. CDR3 protein: CASSFEGYGYTF. The CDR3, as DNA: TGTGCCAGCAGTTTCGAAGGCTATGGCTACACCTTC.

The rearrangement uses TRBV3-1 and TRBJ2-7; 8 nucleotides agree with TRBD2. The CDR3 spans 14 residues. Germline V CDR1 and CDR2: LGHDT, YNNKEL (reference sequence). Germline trimming cut 4 bases from V and 3 bases from J; bases unmatched to any gene: 5. The CDR3 reads CASSRTTSDYEQYF. The CDR3 DNA reads as TGTGCCAGCAGCCGAACGACTAGCGACTACGAGCAGTACTTC.

This clonotype showed up many times. The rearrangement uses TRBV30 and TRBJ2-2; 8 positions match TRBD1. V dropped 3 bases and J dropped 13; count of bases not matched to a gene: 10. Germline values: CDR1 GTSNPN, CDR2 SVGIG (reference sequence). The CDR3 has 13 amino acids. In DNA form, the CDR3 reads TGTGCCTGGAGGACGGACAGGGAAGGAGTGCTGTTTTTT. Amino acid sequence: CAWRTDREGVLFF.

This clonotype was picked up many times. DNA for the CDR3: TGTGCCAGCAGCCACCTAGCCCTTCTCGGGACACACTATGGCTACACCTTC. The encoded protein is CASSHLALLGTHYGYTF. The rearrangement uses TRBV28 and TRBJ1-2, with TRBD1 as a possible D gene (6 bases). The CDR3 covers 17 residues. Deletions cut 6 bases from V and 3 bases from J, with 23 bases between. From germline, CDR1 is MDHEN and CDR2 SYDVKM.

In this sample, this clonotype turned up a few times. The chain recombines TRBV27 with TRBJ2-7, with TRBD1 matching 7 bases. CDR1 and CDR2 from the germline V gene are MNHEY and SMNVEV (reference sequence). This CDR3 contains 15 residues. The J segment lost 0 bases and the V segment lost 6 bases, leaving 8 bases of the junction unmatched. The CDR3 loop is CASRLPGQFSYEQYF. CDR3 sequence (DNA): TGTGCCAGCAGACTCCCGGGACAGTTCTCCTACGAGCAGTACTTC.

At least ten counts were recorded for this clonotype. V and J are TRBV7-3 and TRBJ1-1; D ambiguous. Between the trimmed V and J ends, which lost 7 bases and 2 bases, there was a span of 14 bases. The germline V gene encodes CDR1 SGHTA and CDR2 FQGTGA. The CDR3 runs to 14 residues. The CDR3 DNA sequence: TGTGCCAGCACCCCGGGTGGAGCCAACACTGAAGCTTTCTTT. Translating it yields CASTPGGANTEAFF.

This chain joins TRBV6-1 and TRBJ1-1, with 8 bases aligning to TRBD1. The CDR3 loop spans 14 amino acids. Germline CDR1 MNHNS, CDR2 SASEGT. J was trimmed by 4 bases and V by 6 bases; bases with no gene match: 7. CDR3 bases: TGTGCCAGCAGGATAGGACAGGGCCGCACTGAAGCTTTCTTT. Translating it yields CASRIGQGRTEAFF.

Many counts were recorded for this clonotype. The chain carries TRBV28 and TRBJ2-7, with D possibly matching TRBD2 (7 bases). The CDR3 length is 15 residues. Germline CDR1 is MDHEN and CDR2 is SYDVKM. The V and J ends lost 7 bases and 3 bases respectively, with 19 bases between them. The CDR3 loop is CASMRGPGGHYEQYF. Here the CDR3 DNA reads TGTGCCAGCATGCGGGGGCCGGGTGGCCACTACGAGCAGTACTTC.

The chain recombines TRBV30 with TRBJ1-6; no clear D gene. Germline V CDR1 and CDR2: GTSNPN, SVGIG (reference sequence). This CDR3 comprises 15 residues. Trimming shortened V by 0 bases and J by 0 bases, and 6 bases separated the two germline ends. The CDR3 DNA follows: TGTGCCTGGAGTGTTTTCAGCTCCTATAATTCACCCCTCCACTTT. It encodes CAWSVFSSYNSPLHF.

Ten or more counts support this clonotype. The V gene is TRBV30, the J gene TRBJ2-2, with D unclear. There are 12 residues in the CDR3. CDR1 GTSNPN and CDR2 SVGIG come from the germline V gene (reference sequence). V was pared by 4 bases and J by 4 bases, with 7 bases between. The CDR3 here is CAWNQITGELFF. CDR3 DNA sequence: TGTGCCTGGAACCAGATCACCGGGGAGCTGTTTTTT.

This clonotype was found many times. The V gene is TRBV12-3 or TRBV12-4, the J gene TRBJ1-5; no clear D. V lost 4 bases to trimming and J lost 2 bases, with 18 bases between them. The CDR3 loop spans 17 amino acids. CDR3 nucleotide sequence: TGTGCCAGCAGTTCATACGCCCCGGGTGGGGGCAATCAGCCCCAGCATTTT. This sequence encodes CASSSYAPGGGNQPQHF.

This clonotype has a count of ten or more. The chain joins TRBV12-3 or TRBV12-4 to TRBJ2-7; D unresolved. V was shortened by 5 bases and J by 5 bases, with 16 bases between the two germline ends. This CDR3 is 14 amino acids long. Here the CDR3 DNA reads TGTGCCAGCAGTCCCAGTTCCCGGCCTCACGAGCAGTACTTC. Translating it yields CASSPSSRPHEQYF.

In this sample, this clonotype turned up many times. This sequence joins TRBV6-5 and TRBJ1-1; tentatively, D is TRBD1 (5 bases). CDR3 length: 17 residues. Germline V gene data show CDR1 as MNHEY and CDR2 as SVGAGI. Trimming shortened V by 0 bases and J by 3 bases, and 17 bases separated the two germline ends. CDR3 sequence: CASSYSFGGRGYTEAFF. CDR3 bases: TGTGCCAGCAGTTACTCTTTTGGGGGGAGGGGATACACTGAAGCTTTCTTT.

This clonotype was observed many times. The chain employs TRBV18 and TRBJ2-5; D is unresolved. The V and J ends lost 5 bases and 2 bases respectively, with 21 bases between them. This CDR3 is built from 17 residues. From germline, CDR1 is KGHSH and CDR2 LQKENI. CDR3 nucleotides: TGTGCCAGCTCAAGTCCCCCGGTGACCAGACTGCAAGAGACCCAGTACTTC. This sequence encodes CASSSPPVTRLQETQYF.

This clonotype appeared many times. This chain links TRBV7-2 with TRBJ1-1; the D is unclear. V was trimmed by 1 base and J by 7 bases, leaving 16 bases between them. CDR1 is SGHTA, CDR2 FQGNSA, per germline. There are 15 residues in the CDR3. CDR3 protein: CASSLVVSQHDEAFF. The CDR3 DNA follows: TGTGCCAGCAGCTTAGTGGTCAGCCAACACGATGAAGCTTTCTTT.

This clonotype occurred many times. The V gene is TRBV29-1, the J gene TRBJ2-5; 8 bases fit TRBD1. In germline, CDR1 is SQVTM, CDR2 ANQGSEA. Germline trimming cut 7 bases from V and 2 bases from J; bases unmatched to any gene: 6. This CDR3 is 13 amino acids long. This CDR3 is CSGGQGLQETQYF. CDR3 in DNA: TGCAGCGGTGGACAGGGTCTACAAGAGACCCAGTACTTC.